The entry that follows covers one T cell receptor (beta chain) sequence. This clonotype was found many times. The target of this receptor is not known. Base qualities are not recorded, but no much larger clone differs from it by a single base. A patient counted as having stable Graves' hyperthyroidism if no progression to ophthalmopathy occurred over 18 months of follow-up. Hyperthyroidism patients were newly diagnosed, had a disease duration of under 2 months, and were aged 18 to 65 years. Patients with uncontrolled infections, other autoimmune diseases, pregnancy or lactation were excluded. Diagnoses relied on clinical symptoms, serum thyroxine and TRAb, thyroid ultrasound and orbital computed tomography. Ficoll-Paque density gradient centrifugation was used to isolate PBMCs from around 10 ml of fresh peripheral blood. Total RNA was extracted using Trizol reagent, and RNA quality was assessed on an Agilent 2100 Bioanalyzer.

This record belongs to a study of T cells in Graves' hyperthyroidism and ophthalmopathy (dated by TCRdb to about 2019). Looking at the study overall: Peripheral blood samples were taken at the time of initial diagnosis, prior to any treatment. Thyroid tissue and blood T-cell repertoires from six Graves' hyperthyroidism patients were also compared in the study. For training and testing, the 95 to 100 patients in the discovery cohort were randomly divided in a 7:3 ratio. An independent validation cohort of 18 to 20 hyperthyroidism patients and about 16 patients who later progressed to ophthalmopathy tested prospective prediction of ophthalmopathy. Following sampling, methimazole starting at 30 mg daily was given to hyperthyroidism patients, and high-dose intravenous methylprednisolone was given to ophthalmopathy patients. To identify distinguishing TCR V-J signatures, a discovery cohort of about 100 patients was used, comprising 40 to 45 with Graves' ophthalmopathy and 57 with stable Graves' hyperthyroidism. According to the paper, TCR Vbeta CDR3 sequencing was carried out on 135 peripheral blood samples, which came from 40 to 45 ophthalmopathy, 75 or so hyperthyroidism and roughly 17 progressor patients.

Amplification of TCR beta CDR3 regions was carried out from RNA transcripts. For the first round of RT-PCR on the TCR CDR3, the HTBI primer set was used together with the Qiagen OneStep RT-PCR kit. A second multiplex PCR round built the libraries, followed by size selection and purification. Libraries were sequenced paired-end with 100 bp reads on an Illumina HiSeq2000. Concerning the study's data processing: SOAPnuke was used to process the raw data, throwing out any read that contained adapters or uncalled bases, had a mean Phred below 15, or lacked an exact constant-primer or identifier match. COPE v1.2.5 was used to merge high-quality paired reads, and clonotypes were defined as unique nucleotide sequences. Clonotypes were aligned to IMGT TRBV, TRBD and TRBJ reference segments using MiTCR v1.1. Only V-J combinations with frequency above 0.0001, covering about 99% of repertoires, were analysed. A TCS score was defined as the ratio between F50 (clonal expansion) and ExV (chaos), using BLOSUM62-based TCRdist between CDR3 peptides within each V-J. Welch's t-statistics and random forest reduced fewer than 550 V-J features to around 14, which were used in a naive Bayes classifier (R e1071). The public reads were quality trimmed at Q25 with fastp and then assembled into clones with MiXCR by TCRdb, keeping productive beta chains. One record per CDR3 amino acid sequence lists the most common genes and DNA. The V and J calls and clone size come from TCRdb's table, not from the authors' own analysis. The sample has around 300,000 distinct CDR3 sequences on record, more than 11% of them singletons. The top ten hold 20% to 25% of the sample.

What the work shows at the level of the full study, not this receptor alone: Sample size was not statistically predetermined, and investigators were not blinded to group allocation. A model built on a 13 V-J signature distinguished ophthalmopathy from stable hyperthyroidism, reaching over 85% sensitivity and under 84% specificity in cross-validation and 80%/75% in testing. In validation, the model predicted progression to ophthalmopathy a median of about 5.9 months before onset, with 65% to 71% sensitivity and around 76% specificity. Most expanded thyroid clonotypes (frequency above 0.001) were also found in blood, which suggests that blood repertoires may mirror thyroid immune responses.

CDR1 and CDR2 (SGHTA, FQGNSA) derive from the germline V gene. The CDR3 holds 16 amino acids from the cysteine to the phenylalanine. The only DNA kept is the CDR3, 48 bases in frame from the first base. V lost 5 bases and J lost 4 bases, and the count of bases not matched to a germline gene is 12. The V and J segments used are TRBV7-2 and TRBJ2-7, with 9 bases in between that match TRBD2. Sequencing was carried out using blood. The origin of this receptor is a woman aged 30 to 39 with Graves' hyperthyroidism. The DNA reads TGTGCCAGCAGCCCTTCCGGCGGGAGGGCTGGGTACGAGCAGTACTTC. Protein translation: CASSPSGGRAGYEQYF. This CDR3, with the reference TRBV7-2 and TRBJ2-7 proteins standing in past its ends, gives the full variable domain GAGVSQSPSNKVTEKGKDVELRCDPISGHTALYWYRQSLGQGLEFLIYFQGNSAPDKSGLPSDRFSAERTGGSVSTLTIQRTQQEDSAVYLCASSPSGGRAGYEQYFGPGTRLTVT.